This T cell receptor beta chain was found in a study of T cell responses to AZD1222 COVID-19 vaccine. General study results and limits: Nearly half of spike-specific TCRs reportedly target variant regions that are unmutated in the B.1.351 and B.1.1.7 variants. At baseline, just five to seven AZD1222 recipients tested seropositive. There were repertoire samples only from the period after the peak T cell response. Possibly, clonal diversity was underestimated; donors were largely white British and included more females.

Sequencing used immunoSEQ multiplex PCR; TCRdb keeps in-frame clones, though not all of them. The sample yields some 150,000 clones, 80% to 95% seen once. V lost 1 base and J lost 3, with 7 bases in between. The CDR3 length is 14 residues. CDR1 and CDR2 (germline): SGHKS, YYEKEE (reference sequence). About this clone: The antigen is not known.

The TCR was taken from an adult in good health. The V call is TRBV5-5, the J call TRBJ1-4, with D uncertain. The sequencing here drew on peripheral blood, taken on day 0 of MenACWY control vaccination. CDR3 coding DNA: TGTGCCAGCAGCTTGTCGGGCTCTAATGAAAAACTGTTTTTT. Protein product: CASSLSGSNEKLFF.